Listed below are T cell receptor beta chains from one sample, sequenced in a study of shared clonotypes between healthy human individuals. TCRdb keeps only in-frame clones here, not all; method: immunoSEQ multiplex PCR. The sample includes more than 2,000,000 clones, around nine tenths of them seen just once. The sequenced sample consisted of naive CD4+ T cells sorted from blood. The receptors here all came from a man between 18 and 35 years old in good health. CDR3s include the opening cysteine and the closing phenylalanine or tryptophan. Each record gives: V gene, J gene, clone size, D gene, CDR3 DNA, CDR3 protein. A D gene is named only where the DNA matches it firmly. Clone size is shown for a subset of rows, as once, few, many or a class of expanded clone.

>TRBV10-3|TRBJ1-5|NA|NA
TGTGCCATCAGTCTTGACCGTAGCAATCAGCCCCAGCATTTT
CAISLDRSNQPQHF
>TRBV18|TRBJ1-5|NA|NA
TGTGCCAGCTCACCACGAGGGTCGAATCAGCCCCAGCATTTT
CASSPRGSNQPQHF
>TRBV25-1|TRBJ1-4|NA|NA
TGTGCCAGCAGTGAATATTTGCATGAAAAACTGTTTTTT
CASSEYLHEKLFF
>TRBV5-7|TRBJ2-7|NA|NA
TGTGCCAGCAGCCAAAACGGGGGGCACTCCTACGAGCAGTACTTC
CASSQNGGHSYEQYF
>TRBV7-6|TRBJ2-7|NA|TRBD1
TGTGCCAGCAGCTTAGGGGGTGGGACAGGGTCGGACGAGCAGTACTTC
CASSLGGGTGSDEQYF
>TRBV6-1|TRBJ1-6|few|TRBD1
TGTGCCAGCAGCCAGCCGGGACAGGGCCGGTCACCCCTCCACTTT
CASSQPGQGRSPLHF
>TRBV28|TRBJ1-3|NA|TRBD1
TGTGCCAGCAGTTCGGGACAGGGGGATAGAAACACCATATATTTT
CASSSGQGDRNTIYF
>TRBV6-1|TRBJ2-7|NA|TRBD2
TGTGCCAGCAGTTCCCGGGACCCGGGGGGCTACGAGCAGTACTTC
CASSSRDPGGYEQYF
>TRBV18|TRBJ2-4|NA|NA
TGTGCCAGCTCACCACTGGACAGAAAAAACATTCAGTACTTC
CASSPLDRKNIQYF
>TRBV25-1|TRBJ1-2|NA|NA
TGTGCCAGCAGTGAATATATGGCGGACCGCTATGGCTACACCTTC
CASSEYMADRYGYTF
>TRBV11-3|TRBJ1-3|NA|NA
TGTGCCAGCAGCTTAGAGCAGACCAGCTCTGGAAACACCATATATTTT
CASSLEQTSSGNTIYF
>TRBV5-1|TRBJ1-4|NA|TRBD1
TGCGCCAGCAGCTTCAGAGACAGGGGTTTGTCCAAACTGTTTTTT
CASSFRDRGLSKLFF
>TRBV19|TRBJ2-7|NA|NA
TGTGCCAGTAGTCCCCCTCTCGGCGAGCAGTACTTC
CASSPPLGEQYF
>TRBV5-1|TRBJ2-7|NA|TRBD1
TGCGCCAGCAGCTTGGGGACAGGGGGCACATACGAGCAGTACTTC
CASSLGTGGTYEQYF
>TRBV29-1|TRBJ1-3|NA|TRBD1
TGCAGCGTAGGAGACAGGGGGCGAAACACCATATATTTT
CSVGDRGRNTIYF
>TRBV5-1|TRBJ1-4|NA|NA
TGCGCCAGCAGCCCCCTTATCGCGGTTGAAAAACTGTTTTTT
CASSPLIAVEKLFF
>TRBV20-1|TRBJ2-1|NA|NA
TGCAGTGCTAGAGATTTCGATGAGCAGTTCTTC
CSARDFDEQFF
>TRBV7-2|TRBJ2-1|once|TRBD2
TGTGCCAGCAGCACGAGGACTAGCGGGAGTGACAATGAGCAGTTCTTC
CASSTRTSGSDNEQFF
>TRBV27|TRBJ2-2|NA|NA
TGTGCCAGCAGTTCGGGGGAAGACACCGGGGAGCTGTTTTTT
CASSSGEDTGELFF
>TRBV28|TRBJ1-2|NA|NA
TGTGCCAGCTTGCCCCGGCAGGCCTTCTATGGCTACACCTTC
CASLPRQAFYGYTF
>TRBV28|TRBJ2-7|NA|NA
TGTGCCAGCAGTACCAGGGGTCCCTACGAGCAGTACTTC
CASSTRGPYEQYF
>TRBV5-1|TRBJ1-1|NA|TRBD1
TGCGCCAGCAGCTTGGTACAGGGGGCGAGAACTGAAGCTTTCTTT
CASSLVQGARTEAFF
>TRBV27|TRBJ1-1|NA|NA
TGTGCCAGCAAGAACGCCAGGATGAACACTGAAGCTTTCTTT
CASKNARMNTEAFF
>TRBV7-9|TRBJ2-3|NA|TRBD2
TGTGCCAGCAGCTCTCCTCAGCGGGGGGTGACAGATACGCAGTATTTT
CASSSPQRGVTDTQYF
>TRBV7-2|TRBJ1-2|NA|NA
TGTGCCAGCAGCTATACAAGCCCCTATGGCTACACCTTC
CASSYTSPYGYTF
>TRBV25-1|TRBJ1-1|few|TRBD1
TGTGCCAGCAGTGAACTTGGACAGGGAGGCACTGAAGCTTTCTTT
CASSELGQGGTEAFF
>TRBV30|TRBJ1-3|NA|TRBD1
TGTGCCTGGGGGGGGACAGCTGGAAACACCATATATTTT
CAWGGTAGNTIYF
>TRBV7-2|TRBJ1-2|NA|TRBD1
TGTGCCAGCAGTTTCGACAGGGCCCATGGCTACACCTTC
CASSFDRAHGYTF
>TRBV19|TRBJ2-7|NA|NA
TGTGCCAGTAGTGCCTCCGGGACTTCGACTTACGAGCAGTACTTC
CASSASGTSTYEQYF
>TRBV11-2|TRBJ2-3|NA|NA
TGTGCCAGCAGGTTTACGGCTTCTAGCACAGATACGCAGTATTTT
CASRFTASSTDTQYF
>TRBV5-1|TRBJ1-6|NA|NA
TGCGCCAGCAGCTTGGACGCCAGCTCCTATAATTCACCCCTCCACTTT
CASSLDASSYNSPLHF
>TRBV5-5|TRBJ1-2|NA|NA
TGTGCCAGCAGCCCCTCGACAGATTTCTATGGCTACACCTTC
CASSPSTDFYGYTF
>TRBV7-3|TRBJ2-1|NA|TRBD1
TGTGCCAGCAGCCACAGACAGGGGGTCAATGAGCAGTTCTTC
CASSHRQGVNEQFF
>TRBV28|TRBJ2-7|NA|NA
TGTGCCAGCAGTTCCCCTCGACAGTCCCACGAGCAGTACTTC
CASSSPRQSHEQYF
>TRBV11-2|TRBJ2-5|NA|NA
TGTGCCAGCAGCTTAGGATCCCAAGAGACCCAGTACTTC
CASSLGSQETQYF
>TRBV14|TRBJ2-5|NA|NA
TGTGCCAGCAGCCAAGGGACCAAATCGCAAGAGACCCAGTACTTC
CASSQGTKSQETQYF
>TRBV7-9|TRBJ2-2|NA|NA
TGTGCCAGCAGCTTCGGGGGGCGTGACGGGGAGCTGTTTTTT
CASSFGGRDGELFF
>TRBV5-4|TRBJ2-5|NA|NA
TGTGCCAGCAGCTTCCCCCAGACAGAAGAGACCCAGTACTTC
CASSFPQTEETQYF
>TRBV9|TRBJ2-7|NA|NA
TGTGCCAGCAGCCGCGCCGGGGGGCCCGCCGAGCAGTACTTC
CASSRAGGPAEQYF
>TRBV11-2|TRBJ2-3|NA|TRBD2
TGTGCCAGCAGCTTCGATGGACTAGTACTCACAGATACGCAGTATTTT
CASSFDGLVLTDTQYF
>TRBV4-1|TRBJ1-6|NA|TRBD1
TGCGCCAGCAGCTCGGGGGACAGGGAGCTGGGTAATTCACCCCTCCACTTT
CASSSGDRELGNSPLHF
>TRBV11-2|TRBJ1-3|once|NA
TGTGCCAGCAGCTTAGACAGGATCGGAAACACCATATATTTT
CASSLDRIGNTIYF
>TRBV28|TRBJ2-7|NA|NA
TGTGCCAGCAGTATCAGGGTCTCCTACGAGCAGTACTTC
CASSIRVSYEQYF
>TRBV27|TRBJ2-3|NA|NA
TGTGCCAGCACCACCCTTCTCACAGATACGCAGTATTTT
CASTTLLTDTQYF
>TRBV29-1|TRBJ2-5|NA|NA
TGCAGCGTCGGGGCCGGGACAATAGAGACCCAGTACTTC
CSVGAGTIETQYF